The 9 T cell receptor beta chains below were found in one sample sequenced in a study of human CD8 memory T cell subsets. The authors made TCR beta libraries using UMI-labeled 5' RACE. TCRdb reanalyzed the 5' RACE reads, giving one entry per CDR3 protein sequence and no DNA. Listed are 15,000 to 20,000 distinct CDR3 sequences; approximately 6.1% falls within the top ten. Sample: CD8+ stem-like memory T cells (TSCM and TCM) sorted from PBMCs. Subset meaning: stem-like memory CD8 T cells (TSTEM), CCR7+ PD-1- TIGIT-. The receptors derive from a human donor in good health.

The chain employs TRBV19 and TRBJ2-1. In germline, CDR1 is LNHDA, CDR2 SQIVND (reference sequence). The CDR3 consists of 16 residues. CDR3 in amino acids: CASSIETWSSYNEQFF.

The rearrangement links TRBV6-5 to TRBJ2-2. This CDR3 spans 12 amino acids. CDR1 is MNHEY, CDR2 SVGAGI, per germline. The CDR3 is CASRTNTGELFF.

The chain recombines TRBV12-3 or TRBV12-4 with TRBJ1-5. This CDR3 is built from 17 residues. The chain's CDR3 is CASSTLLGATSNQPQHF.

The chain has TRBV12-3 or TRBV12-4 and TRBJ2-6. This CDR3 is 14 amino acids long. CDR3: CASSHRSGANVLTF.

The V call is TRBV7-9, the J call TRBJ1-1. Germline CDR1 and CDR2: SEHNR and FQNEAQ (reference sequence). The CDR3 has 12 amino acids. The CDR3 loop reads CASRPQNTEAFF.

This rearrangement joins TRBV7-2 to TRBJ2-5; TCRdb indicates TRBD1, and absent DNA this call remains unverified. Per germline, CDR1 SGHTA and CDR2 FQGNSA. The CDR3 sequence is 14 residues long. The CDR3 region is CASSLGTGEETQYF.

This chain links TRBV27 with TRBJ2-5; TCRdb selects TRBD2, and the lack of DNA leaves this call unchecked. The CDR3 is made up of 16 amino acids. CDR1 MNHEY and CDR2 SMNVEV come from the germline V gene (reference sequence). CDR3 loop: CASSLFGRGIQETQYF.

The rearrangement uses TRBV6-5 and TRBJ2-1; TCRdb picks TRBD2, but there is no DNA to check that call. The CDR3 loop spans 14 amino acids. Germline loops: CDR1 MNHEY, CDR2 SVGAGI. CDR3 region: CASNPISGGLEQFF.

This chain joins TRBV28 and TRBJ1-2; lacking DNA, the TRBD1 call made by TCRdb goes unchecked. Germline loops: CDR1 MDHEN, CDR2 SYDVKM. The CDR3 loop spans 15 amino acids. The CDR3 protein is CASEQGQGELYGYTF.